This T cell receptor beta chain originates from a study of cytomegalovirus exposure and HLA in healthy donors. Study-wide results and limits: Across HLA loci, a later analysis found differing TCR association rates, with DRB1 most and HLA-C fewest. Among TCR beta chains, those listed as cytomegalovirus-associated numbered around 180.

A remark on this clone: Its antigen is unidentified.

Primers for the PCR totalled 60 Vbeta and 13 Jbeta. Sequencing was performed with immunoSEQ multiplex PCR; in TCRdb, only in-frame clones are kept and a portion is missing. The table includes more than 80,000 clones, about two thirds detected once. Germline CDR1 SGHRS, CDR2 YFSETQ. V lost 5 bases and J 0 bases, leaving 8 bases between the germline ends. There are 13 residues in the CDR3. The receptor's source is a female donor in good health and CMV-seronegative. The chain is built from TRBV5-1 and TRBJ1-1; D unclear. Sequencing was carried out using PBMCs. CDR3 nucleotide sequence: TGCGCCAGCAGTGTTACAATGAACACTGAAGCTTTCTTT. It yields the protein CASSVTMNTEAFF.